This TCR beta chain was identified in a study of neurological immune-mediated disorders. Study-wide findings and caveats: Across subjects, no CDR3 amino acid sequence appeared in expanded clones of more than one subject, a finding that suggested private repertoires in all groups.

This clonotype has a count of ten or more. Its antigen is not known. Stored at -80 C, 2 million PBMCs were the source of the unsorted libraries. This CDR3 is 16 amino acids long. V gave up 4 bases and J gave up 9 bases; unmatched junction bases: 10. The cDNA was produced through 5'RACE with 10-nucleotide random UMIs. A single run covered 15-18 subjects with over 190 million TCR-beta sequences. TCRdb re-called the 5' RACE reads with MiXCR, one entry per CDR3 protein. The sample shows about 48,000 distinct CDR3 sequences, approximately 10% of them seen only once. Source material: PBMCs. The chain is built from TRBV12-3 or TRBV12-4 and TRBJ2-1, with 12 bases fitting TRBD2. The source of this sequence is a woman in her forties with HTLV-1-associated myelopathy (HAM/TSP). CDR3 in DNA: TGTGCCAGCAGTTATACTAGCGGGGGGACAAACGGTGAGCAGTTCTTC. Translation: CASSYTSGGTNGEQFF.